This TCR beta chain was found in a study of shared clonotypes between healthy human individuals. This CDR3 has 13 residues. Germline lookup yields CDR1 MDHEN and CDR2 SYDVKM. Deletions cut 5 bases from V and 8 bases from J, with 15 bases between. Method: immunoSEQ multiplex PCR; TCRdb's copy keeps in-frame clones and lacks some. Of 2.3 million or so clones in the sample, over 85% are singletons; the top ten hold 0.39%. On this clone: The sample carries other DNA sequences with the same CDR3.

Material for sequencing was naive CD4+ T cells from PBMCs. Subset denoted: CD45RA+ positively selected. This sequence was found in a man younger than 30 in good health. Some clones in this sample may be carry-over from other donors' samples. The gene calls are TRBV28 and TRBJ1-1; D gene ambiguous. The CDR3 spells CASSTPGRTEAFF. Here the CDR3 DNA reads TGTGCCAGCAGTACTCCGGGCAGGACGGAAGCTTTCTTT.